This section outlines one TCR beta chain sequence together with its context. Its matching antigen is unknown. This sample was taken from a study of cytomegalovirus exposure and HLA in healthy donors. Overall study: Inside one of the first data releases sat around 85 million unique TCRs taken from HLA-typed donors.

The V gene lost 4 bases and the J gene lost 0 bases, with 22 bases spanning the gap. Germline V gene data show CDR1 as LGHNA and CDR2 as YSLEER. The CDR3 is 19 residues long. PCR involved 60 Vbeta and 13 Jbeta primers. Sequencing used immunoSEQ multiplex PCR; TCRdb keeps in-frame clones, though not all of them. This sample contains around 42,000 clones. Regarding the study as a whole: Later analysis identified a missense DCLRE1C variant that was linked to TCR beta V- and J-gene trimming. TRBV6-2, TRBV6-3 and some other V segments were unresolvable in 87-base-pair reads. Cytomegalovirus-associated status was assigned to some 180 TCR beta chains.

The chain recombines TRBV4-3 with TRBJ2-1, with D maybe TRBD2 (5 bases). The receptor was isolated from a man aged 25 to 40 in good health and CMV-seronegative. Sample: PBMCs. This CDR3 reads CASSPTKNRGGGSYNEQFF. The DNA of the CDR3 is TGCGCCAGCAGCCCGACCAAAAATAGAGGAGGCGGCTCCTACAATGAGCAGTTCTTC.